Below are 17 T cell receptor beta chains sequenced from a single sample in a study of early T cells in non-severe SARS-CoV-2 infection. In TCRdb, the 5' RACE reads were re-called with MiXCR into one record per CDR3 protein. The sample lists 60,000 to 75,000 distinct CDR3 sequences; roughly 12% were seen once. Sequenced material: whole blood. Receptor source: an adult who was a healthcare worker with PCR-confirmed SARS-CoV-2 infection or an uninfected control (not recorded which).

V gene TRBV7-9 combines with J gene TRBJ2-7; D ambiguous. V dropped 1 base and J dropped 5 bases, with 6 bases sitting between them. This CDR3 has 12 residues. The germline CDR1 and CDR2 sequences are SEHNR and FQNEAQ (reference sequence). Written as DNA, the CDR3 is TGTGCCAGCAGCTTAGGGCCGGACGAGCAGTACTTC. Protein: CASSLGPDEQYF.

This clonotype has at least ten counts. CDR3 amino acids: CASSNTGGTGELFF. For the CDR3, the DNA is TGTGCCAGCAGCAATACAGGTGGCACCGGGGAGCTGTTTTTT. The gene calls are TRBV11-1 and TRBJ2-2; tentatively, D is TRBD1 (5 bases). This CDR3 has 14 amino acids. Germline CDR1 and CDR2: SGHAT and FQDESV (reference sequence). V shed 5 bases and J shed 4 bases, with 11 bases lying between them.

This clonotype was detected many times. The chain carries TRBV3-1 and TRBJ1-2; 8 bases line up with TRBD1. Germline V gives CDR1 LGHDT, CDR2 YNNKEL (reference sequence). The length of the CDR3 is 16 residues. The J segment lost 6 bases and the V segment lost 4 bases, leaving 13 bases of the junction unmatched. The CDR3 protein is CASSLNIMTGADGYTF. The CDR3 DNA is TGTGCCAGCAGCCTAAACATAATGACAGGGGCTGATGGCTACACCTTC.

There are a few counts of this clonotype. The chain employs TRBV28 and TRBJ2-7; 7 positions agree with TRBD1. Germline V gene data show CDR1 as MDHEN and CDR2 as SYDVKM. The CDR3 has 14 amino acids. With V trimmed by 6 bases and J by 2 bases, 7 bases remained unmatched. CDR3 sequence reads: CASSLGDRTYEQYF. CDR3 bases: TGTGCCAGCAGCCTTGGGGACAGAACCTACGAGCAGTACTTC.

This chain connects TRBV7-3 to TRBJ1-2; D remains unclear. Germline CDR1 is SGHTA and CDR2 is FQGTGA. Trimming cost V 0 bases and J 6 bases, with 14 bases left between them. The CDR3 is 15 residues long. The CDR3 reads CASSLTAEGRDGYTF. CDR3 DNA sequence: TGTGCCAGCAGCTTAACCGCGGAGGGTAGGGATGGCTACACCTTC.

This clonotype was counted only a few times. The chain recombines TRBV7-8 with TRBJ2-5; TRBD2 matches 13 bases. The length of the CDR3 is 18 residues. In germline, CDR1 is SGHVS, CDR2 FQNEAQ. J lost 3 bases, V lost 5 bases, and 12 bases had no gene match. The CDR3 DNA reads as TGTGCCAGCAGCAGTCGGACTAGCGGGGGCCCTCTGAAAGAGACCCAGTACTTC. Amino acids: CASSSRTSGGPLKETQYF.

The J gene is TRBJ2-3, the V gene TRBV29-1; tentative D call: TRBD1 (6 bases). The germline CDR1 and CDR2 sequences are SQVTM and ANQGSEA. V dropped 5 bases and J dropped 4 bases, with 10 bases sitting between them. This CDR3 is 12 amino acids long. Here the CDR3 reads CSVLQGSDTQYF. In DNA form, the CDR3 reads TGCAGCGTTCTACAGGGCTCAGATACGCAGTATTTT.

The DNA of the CDR3 is TGTGCCAGCAGTGCCGGGGACTACACTGAAGCTTTCTTT. It specifies CASSAGDYTEAFF. The chain has TRBV6-5 and TRBJ1-1; tentatively, D is TRBD1 (5 bases). V lost 5 bases and J 3 bases, leaving 10 bases between the germline ends. The CDR3 consists of 13 residues. Germline values: CDR1 MNHEY, CDR2 SVGAGI.

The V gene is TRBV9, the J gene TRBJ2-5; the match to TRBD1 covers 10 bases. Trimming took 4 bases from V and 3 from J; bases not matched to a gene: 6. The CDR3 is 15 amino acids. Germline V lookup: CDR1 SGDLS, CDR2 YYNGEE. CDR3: CASSPMTGGEETQYF. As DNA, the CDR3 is TGTGCCAGCAGCCCGATGACAGGGGGCGAAGAGACCCAGTACTTC.

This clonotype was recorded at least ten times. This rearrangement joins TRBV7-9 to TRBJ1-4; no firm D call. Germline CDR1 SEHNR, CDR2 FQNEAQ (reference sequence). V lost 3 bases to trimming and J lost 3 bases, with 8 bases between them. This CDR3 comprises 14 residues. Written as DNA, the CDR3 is TGTGCCAGCAGCTTGTCGCGTTCTAATGAAAAACTGTTTTTT. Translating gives CASSLSRSNEKLFF.

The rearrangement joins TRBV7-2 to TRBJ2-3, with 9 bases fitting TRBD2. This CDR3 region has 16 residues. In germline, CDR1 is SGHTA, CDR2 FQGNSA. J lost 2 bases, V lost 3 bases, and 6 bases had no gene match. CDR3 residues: CASSFPEREVTDTQYF. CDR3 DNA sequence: TGTGCCAGCAGCTTCCCTGAGCGGGAGGTCACAGATACGCAGTATTTT. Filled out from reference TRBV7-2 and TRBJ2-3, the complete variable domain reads GAGVSQSPSNKVTEKGKDVELRCDPISGHTALYWYRQSLGQGLEFLIYFQGNSAPDKSGLPSDRFSAERTGGSVSTLTIQRTQQEDSAVYLCASSFPEREVTDTQYFGPGTRLTVL.

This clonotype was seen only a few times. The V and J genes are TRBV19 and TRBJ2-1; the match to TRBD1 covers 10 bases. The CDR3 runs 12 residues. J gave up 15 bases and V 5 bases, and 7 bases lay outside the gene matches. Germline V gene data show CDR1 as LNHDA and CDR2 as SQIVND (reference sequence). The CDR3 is CASSVGGTGAFF. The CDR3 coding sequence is TGTGCCAGTAGTGTAGGCGGGACAGGGGCGTTCTTC.

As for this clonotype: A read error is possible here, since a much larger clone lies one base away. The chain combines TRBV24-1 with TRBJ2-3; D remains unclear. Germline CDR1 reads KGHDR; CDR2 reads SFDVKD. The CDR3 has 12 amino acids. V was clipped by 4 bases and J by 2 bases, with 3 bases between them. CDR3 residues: CATSEATDTQYF. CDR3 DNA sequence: TGTGCCACCAGTGAAGCCACAGATACGCAGTATTTT.

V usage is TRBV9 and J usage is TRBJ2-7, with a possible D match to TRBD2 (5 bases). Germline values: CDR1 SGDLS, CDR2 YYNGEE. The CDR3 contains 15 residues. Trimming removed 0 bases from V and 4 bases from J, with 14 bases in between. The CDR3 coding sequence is TGTGCCAGCAGCGTAGGAAGCGGCAGATTTTACGAGCAGTACTTC. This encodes CASSVGSGRFYEQYF.

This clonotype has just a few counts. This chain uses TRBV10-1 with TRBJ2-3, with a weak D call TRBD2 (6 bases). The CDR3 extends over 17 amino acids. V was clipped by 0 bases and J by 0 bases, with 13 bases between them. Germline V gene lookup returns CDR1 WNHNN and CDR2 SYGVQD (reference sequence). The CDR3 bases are TGCGCCAGCAGTGAGTCGACGGGCGGGACTAGCACAGATACGCAGTATTTT. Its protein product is CASSESTGGTSTDTQYF.

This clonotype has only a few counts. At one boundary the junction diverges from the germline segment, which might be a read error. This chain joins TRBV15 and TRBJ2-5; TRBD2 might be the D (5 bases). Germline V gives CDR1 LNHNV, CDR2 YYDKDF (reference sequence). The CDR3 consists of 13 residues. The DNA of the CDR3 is TGTGCAACCACGGGGAAATCTCAAGAGACCCAGTACTTC. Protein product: CATTGKSQETQYF.

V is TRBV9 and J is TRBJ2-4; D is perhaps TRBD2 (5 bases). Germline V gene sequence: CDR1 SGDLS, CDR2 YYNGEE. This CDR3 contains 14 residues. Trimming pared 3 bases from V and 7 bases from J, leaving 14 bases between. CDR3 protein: CASSAEDSRNIQYF. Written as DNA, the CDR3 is TGTGCCAGCAGCGCGGAGGACTCCCGGAACATTCAGTACTTC.